A single sample is the source of the 25 T cell receptor beta chains below, sequenced in a study of blood T cell repertoires in COVID-19. The table came from immunoSEQ multiplex PCR; TCRdb's copy has only in-frame clones and leaves some out. Among a few hundred thousand clones listed, about 79% were seen once. Sequences were obtained from PBMCs or T cells enriched from blood (not recorded which). These receptors came from a woman in her fifties or sixties who had recovered from COVID-19.

This chain uses TRBV6-5 with TRBJ1-5; no firm D call. V lost 5 bases, J lost 4 bases, and 12 bases lay in between. Germline V gene data show CDR1 as MNHEY and CDR2 as SVGAGI. This CDR3 is built from 14 residues. CDR3 region: CASSPGRLNQPQHF. Here the CDR3 DNA reads TGTGCCAGCAGTCCCGGGAGACTTAATCAGCCCCAGCATTTT.

CDR3: CASTTETGTYEQYF. In nucleotides, the CDR3 is TGTGCCAGCACTACCGAGACAGGAACCTACGAGCAGTACTTC. The chain is built from TRBV2 and TRBJ2-7; a possible D gene is TRBD1 (6 bases). Trimming cost V 7 bases and J 2 bases, with 15 bases left between them. Germline CDR1 and CDR2: SNHLY and FYNNEI. The CDR3 loop spans 14 amino acids. The full variable domain, in which reference TRBV2 and TRBJ2-7 provide the parts outside the CDR3, is EPEVTQTPSHQVTQMGQEVILRCVPISNHLYFYWYRQILGQKVEFLVSFYNNEISEKSEIFDDQFSVERPDGSNFTLKIRSTKLEDSAMYFCASTTETGTYEQYFGPGTRLTVT.

The CDR3 here is CASSEGVSGYTF. The CDR3 DNA reads as TGTGCCAGCTCAGAGGGGGTATCTGGCTACACCTTC. The J gene is TRBJ1-2, the V gene TRBV6-5; a possible D gene is TRBD1 (6 bases). V was clipped by 8 bases and J by 7 bases, with 14 bases between them. The germline V gene has CDR1 MNHEY and CDR2 SVGAGI. The CDR3 length is 12 residues.

This clone was counted only a few times. Other DNA sequences within the sample encode an identical CDR3. The CDR3 sequence is CASSPPSGNYGYTF. CDR3 DNA sequence: TGTGCCAGCTCACCACCGTCGGGAAACTATGGCTACACCTTC. This chain uses TRBV18 with TRBJ1-2, with unresolved D. With 0 bases removed from V and 2 bases from J, the gap between germline ends came to 7 bases. The CDR3 is 14 amino acids. Germline V gene sequence: CDR1 KGHSH, CDR2 LQKENI. Full variable domain (missing parts from reference TRBV18 and TRBJ1-2): NAGVMQNPRHLVRRRGQEARLRCSPMKGHSHVYWYRQLPEEGLKFMVYLQKENIIDESGMPKERFSAEFPKEGPSILRIQQVVRGDSAAYFCASSPPSGNYGYTFGSGTRLTVV.

V usage is TRBV5-1 and J usage is TRBJ1-1, with 10 bases lining up with TRBD1. In germline, CDR1 is SGHRS, CDR2 YFSETQ. With 5 bases clipped from V and 1 base from J, the junction kept 8 bases outside the gene matches. This CDR3 is built from 16 residues. This chain's CDR3 is CASSPDRGDENTEAFF. The DNA of the CDR3 is TGCGCCAGCAGTCCGGACAGGGGGGACGAGAACACTGAAGCTTTCTTT.

V and J are TRBV9 and TRBJ1-2; 9 bases fit TRBD1. Per germline, CDR1 SGDLS and CDR2 YYNGEE. CDR3 length: 15 amino acids. With V trimmed by 3 bases and J by 1 base, 4 bases remained unmatched. Here the CDR3 reads CASSAQTGGNYGYTF. CDR3 nucleotides: TGTGCCAGCAGCGCTCAGACAGGGGGTAACTATGGCTACACCTTC.

This chain joins TRBV5-1 and TRBJ2-6, with TRBD1 as a possible D gene (6 bases). The CDR3 has 16 amino acids. Trimming stripped 2 bases from V and 2 bases from J, with 11 bases between. The germline CDR1 and CDR2 sequences are SGHRS and YFSETQ. The CDR3 sequence: CASSFRDTTGANVLTF. CDR3 nucleotide sequence: TGCGCCAGCAGCTTCCGGGACACAACTGGGGCCAACGTCCTGACTTTC.

In this sample, this clone turned up once. The gene calls are TRBV3-1 (or the pseudogene TRBV3-2) and TRBJ2-7; possibly TRBD1 for D (5 bases). Trimming cost V 5 bases and J 0 bases, with 11 bases left between them. This CDR3 is built from 14 residues. Germline loops: CDR1 LGHDT, CDR2 YNNKEL (reference sequence). The chain's CDR3 is CASSSQGSSYEQYF. DNA for the CDR3: TGTGCCAGCAGCTCCCAGGGTAGCTCCTACGAGCAGTACTTC.

J is TRBJ2-5 and V is TRBV3-1 (or the pseudogene TRBV3-2), with 8 bases lining up with TRBD2. CDR3 length: 17 amino acids. V lost 0 bases to trimming and J lost 3 bases; unmatched junction nucleotides: 9. Germline V gene lookup returns CDR1 LGHDT and CDR2 YNNKEL (reference sequence). The CDR3 region has the DNA TGTGCCAGCAGCCAAGATCTCCGACGGGGGGGGAAAGAGACCCAGTACTTC. Its protein product is CASSQDLRRGGKETQYF.

The chain combines TRBV20-1 with TRBJ1-3, with unresolved D. CDR3 length: 11 residues. The germline CDR1 and CDR2 sequences are DFQATT and SNEGSKA (reference sequence). CDR3 residues: CAVRSGNTIYF. The CDR3 coding sequence is TGCGCGGTACGCTCTGGAAACACCATATATTTT.

The rearrangement uses TRBV10-1 and TRBJ1-2; D perhaps matches TRBD1 (5 bases). CDR3 size: 13 residues. V lost 3 bases and J lost 7, with 12 bases in between. Germline V gene data show CDR1 as WNHNN and CDR2 as SYGVQD (reference sequence). The CDR3 reads CASSDGGVAGYTF. For the CDR3, the DNA is TGCGCCAGCAGTGACGGAGGGGTTGCTGGCTACACCTTC.

V and J are TRBV7-2 and TRBJ1-5, with a possible D match to TRBD1 (5 bases). V was shortened by 4 bases and J by 3 bases, with 10 bases between the two germline ends. CDR3 length equals 14 residues. Germline-derived CDR1 and CDR2 are SGHTA and FQGNSA. The CDR3 reads CASSSQVNNQPQHF. CDR3 DNA: TGTGCCAGCAGCTCACAGGTGAACAATCAGCCCCAGCATTTT.

This clone is categorized as medium-sized. The CDR3 region is CASSLVNGEQYF. CDR3 coding DNA: TGTGCCAGCAGCTTAGTGAACGGCGAGCAGTACTTC. The chain joins TRBV7-9 to TRBJ2-7; D is uncertain. This CDR3 contains 12 residues. CDR1 and CDR2 (germline): SEHNR, FQNEAQ (reference sequence). Trimming took 1 base from V and 6 from J, leaving 7 bases between them.

This chain joins TRBV7-2 and TRBJ2-7; 8 nucleotides match TRBD1. Per germline, CDR1 SGHTA and CDR2 FQGNSA. The CDR3 runs to 14 residues. Unmatched junction bases numbered 5, after V lost 5 bases and J lost 2 bases. The CDR3 DNA is TGTGCCAGCAGCCCGATGACAGGGGCCTACGAGCAGTACTTC. Protein: CASSPMTGAYEQYF.

This sequence joins TRBV19 and TRBJ2-2, with D maybe TRBD1 (8 bases). The CDR3 has 14 residues. From germline, CDR1 is LNHDA and CDR2 SQIVND (reference sequence). Trimming removed 2 bases at V and 6 bases at J, with 10 bases between. CDR3 coding DNA: TGTGCCAGTAGTATAACAGGGGGGGCCGGGGAGCTGTTTTTT. Protein: CASSITGGAGELFF.

The chain has TRBV5-6 and TRBJ1-1; TRBD1 agrees at 7 bases. CDR1 SGHDT and CDR2 YYEEEE come from the germline V gene. The junction had 4 bases not matched to a gene; V was cut back by 4 bases and J by 7 bases. CDR3 length: 12 residues. The CDR3 DNA sequence: TGTGCCAGCAGCGTGACAGGGTTTGAAGCTTTCTTT. Amino acid sequence: CASSVTGFEAFF.

The J gene is TRBJ1-1, the V gene TRBV11-2; 9 nucleotides line up with TRBD1. V trimming: 5 bases; J trimming: 3 bases; junction bases outside the gene matches: 7. The germline V gene has CDR1 SGHAT and CDR2 FQNNGV. CDR3 length: 15 residues. The CDR3 is CASSHAGTGHTEAFF. DNA for the CDR3: TGTGCCAGCAGCCATGCCGGGACAGGGCACACTGAAGCTTTCTTT.

This rearrangement joins TRBV5-1 to TRBJ2-1, with D hard to call. Per germline, CDR1 SGHRS and CDR2 YFSETQ. This CDR3 is built from 15 residues. The V and J ends lost 2 bases and 0 bases respectively, with 9 bases between them. In nucleotides, the CDR3 is TGCGCCAGCAGCTTTGACACGTCCTCCTACAATGAGCAGTTCTTC. This encodes CASSFDTSSYNEQFF.

This clone appeared a few times. The chain combines TRBV3-1 (or the pseudogene TRBV3-2) with TRBJ2-7, with TRBD2 matching over 9 bases. This CDR3 contains 16 residues. After removal of 0 bases from V and 0 bases from J, the junction contained 3 bases not matched to a gene. The germline V gene has CDR1 LGHDT and CDR2 YNNKEL (reference sequence). CDR3 DNA: TGTGCCAGCAGCCAAGAGGTAGCGGGGGCCTCCTACGAGCAGTACTTC. It codes for CASSQEVAGASYEQYF.

This clone was observed at least ten times. V is TRBV4-2 and J is TRBJ2-5; the D gene is possibly TRBD2 (5 bases). The CDR3 extends over 13 amino acids. Between the trimmed V and J ends, which lost 0 bases and 9 bases, there was a span of 11 bases. CDR1 is LGHNA and CDR2 is YNFKEQ in the germline V gene. CDR3 nucleotides: TGTGCCAGCAGCCAAGATCCTGGCGGGCCCCAGTACTTC. Its protein is CASSQDPGGPQYF.

This chain uses TRBV18 with TRBJ2-7, with D perhaps matching TRBD2 (5 bases). Germline V CDR1 and CDR2: KGHSH, LQKENI. Trimming removed 0 bases from V and 2 bases from J, with 8 bases in between. The CDR3 length is 14 residues. The CDR3 spells CASSPPTGAYEQYF. The CDR3 nucleotides read TGTGCCAGCTCACCACCGACCGGGGCCTACGAGCAGTACTTC.

The V gene is TRBV4-1, the J gene TRBJ2-5, with D unresolved. V lost 1 base to trimming and J lost 3 bases, with 9 bases between them. The germline V gene encodes CDR1 MGHRA and CDR2 YSYEKL. The CDR3 totals 14 residues. The CDR3 region has the DNA TGCGCCAGCAGCCAAGTTTTTAGAGAAGAGACCCAGTACTTC. The encoded protein is CASSQVFREETQYF.

The chain is built from TRBV6-2 or TRBV6-3 and TRBJ1-1; D not certain. From germline, CDR1 is MNHEY and CDR2 SVGEGT. The CDR3 spans 15 residues. V shed 0 bases and J shed 1 base, with 9 bases lying between them. The CDR3 region is CASSYSRVQNTEAFF. In DNA, the CDR3 is TGTGCCAGCAGTTACTCCCGGGTACAGAACACTGAAGCTTTCTTT.

The J gene is TRBJ1-4, the V gene TRBV2, with 10 positions matching TRBD1. The V gene's germline CDR1 is SNHLY and CDR2 FYNNEI. CDR3 length equals 15 residues. J gave up 2 bases and V 5 bases, and 2 bases lay outside the gene matches. The CDR3: CASSSDRGTNEKLFF. The DNA for the CDR3 is TGTGCCAGCAGTTCGGACAGGGGGACTAATGAAAAACTGTTTTTT.

This chain joins TRBV12-2 and TRBJ2-5; the table gives TRBD1 as D, unverified against the DNA. TRBV12-2 is a pseudogene. The CDR3 spans 15 residues. The CDR3 sequence is CASRPRQGVPETQYF. The CDR3 bases are TGTGCAAGTCGCCCACGACAGGGAGTACCGGAGACCCAGTACTTC.